These 5 T cell receptor beta chains were sequenced from one sample in a study of T cells in Graves' hyperthyroidism and ophthalmopathy. The CDR3 regions of TCR beta were amplified from RNA transcripts. In the first-round RT-PCR of the TCR CDR3, the HTBI primer set was used. TCRdb used MiXCR to reprocess the multiplex PCR reads, holding one entry per CDR3 protein. This sample has about 380,000 distinct CDR3 sequences, with around 18% found just once. Sample: blood. The receptors come from a man aged 18-30 years with Graves' ophthalmopathy.

The CDR3 DNA reads TGTGCCAGCAGCTTAGCGGCGAGACACGAGCAGTACTTC. Translated, it gives CASSLAARHEQYF. The V gene is TRBV7-2, the J gene TRBJ2-7; unclear D gene. Germline CDR1 SGHTA, CDR2 FQGNSA. CDR3 length: 13 residues. Trimming took off 0 bases at V and 5 bases at J, with 8 bases between the two ends.

This clonotype has a count of ten or more. V gene TRBV6-5 combines with J gene TRBJ2-1; TRBD1 matches 7 bases. V gave up 2 bases and J gave up 9 bases; unmatched junction bases: 1. This CDR3 contains 12 residues. The germline V gene has CDR1 MNHEY and CDR2 SVGAGI. CDR3 sequence (DNA): TGTGCCAGCAGTTACGACAGGGTTGAGCAGTTCTTC. Translating it yields CASSYDRVEQFF.

This clonotype was found many times. This rearrangement joins TRBV2 to TRBJ1-5; no definite D call. The germline V gene encodes CDR1 SNHLY and CDR2 FYNNEI. Trimming took 3 bases from V and 5 from J, leaving 8 bases between them. The CDR3 has 13 residues. The CDR3 DNA is TGTGCCAGCAGTGAGTTGGAGGATCAGCCCCAGCATTTT. Its protein product is CASSELEDQPQHF.

This clonotype was picked up a small number of times. V usage is TRBV27 and J usage is TRBJ1-5; D is possibly TRBD1 (5 bases). The CDR3 covers 12 residues. The V and J ends lost 7 bases and 7 bases respectively, with 11 bases between them. In germline, CDR1 is MNHEY, CDR2 SMNVEV (reference sequence). The CDR3 loop is CASKEGNQPQHF. DNA for the CDR3: TGTGCCAGCAAGGAGGGGAACCAGCCCCAGCATTTT.

This clonotype has a count of ten or more. The chain employs TRBV7-3 and TRBJ2-1; the D gene is possibly TRBD1 (5 bases). CDR1 is SGHTA and CDR2 is FQGTGA in the germline V gene. V dropped 2 bases and J dropped 2 bases, with 13 bases sitting between them. CDR3 size: 16 residues. The CDR3 reads CASSLRGAITYNEQFF. CDR3 DNA sequence: TGTGCCAGCAGCTTACGTGGGGCAATCACCTACAATGAGCAGTTCTTC.